This T cell receptor (beta chain) was found in a study of shared clonotypes between healthy human individuals. General study findings and limits: Sequencing depth was predicted to influence how clonotypes are shared among donors.

Unsorted samples drew genomic DNA from about 100 million PBMCs. Under the authors' procedure: As immunoSEQ supplied junction-only sequences (without quality scores), filtering differed. Assay: immunoSEQ multiplex PCR; the TCRdb copy retains only in-frame clones and omits some. That table supplies the V and J calls and clone size; D and trimming were determined from the DNA. The repertoire includes about half a million clones, 77% of them detected once, and 12% sits in the top ten. This CDR3 is 11 amino acids long. Trimming removed 7 bases at V and 8 bases at J, with 9 bases between. Germline-derived CDR1 and CDR2 are MGHRA and YSYEKL. Of note for this clone: What it binds is unknown. Given a far larger clone just one base away, this is likely a sequencing read error.

The source material was PBMCs. The receptor was derived from a middle-aged woman in good health. Some clones in this sample may be carry-over from other donors' samples. This chain uses TRBV4-1 with TRBJ2-1; either TRBD1 or TRBD2 may fit D (6 bases each). The CDR3 DNA reads TGCGCCAGCAAGGGGGGAGATGAGCAGTTCTTC. Translated, it gives CASKGGDEQFF.